This T cell receptor (beta chain) was recorded in a study of Graves' ophthalmopathy and Graves' hyperthyroidism. RNA transcripts were the template, and TCR beta CDR3 regions were amplified from them. RT-PCR was first run with HTBI primers, then multiplex PCR in a second round. MiXCR, applied by TCRdb to the multiplex PCR reads, yields one record per CDR3 protein. The sample records approximately 540,000 distinct CDR3 sequences, under 45% being singletons. Germline V gene data show CDR1 as SGHRS and CDR2 as YFSETQ. The CDR3 loop spans 14 amino acids. V shed 4 bases, J shed 5 bases, and the junction held 6 bases outside the gene matches. Clinical symptoms, serum thyroxine, TRAb, thyroid ultrasound and orbital computed tomography determined diagnosis. This clonotype has a count of ten or more. Its antigen remains unknown. Study-wide results and caveats: Blood contained most expanded thyroid clonotypes exceeding 0.001 frequency. The model flagged ophthalmopathy progression at more than 70% sensitivity and 72% to 80% specificity.

The V gene is TRBV5-1, the J gene TRBJ1-2, with TRBD1 matching 9 bases. Material: peripheral blood or thyroid tissue (not recorded which). This TCR came from an adult man with Graves' hyperthyroidism. This chain's CDR3 is CASSRWDREYGYTF. The DNA for the CDR3 is TGCGCCAGCAGCCGCTGGGACAGGGAATATGGCTACACCTTC.